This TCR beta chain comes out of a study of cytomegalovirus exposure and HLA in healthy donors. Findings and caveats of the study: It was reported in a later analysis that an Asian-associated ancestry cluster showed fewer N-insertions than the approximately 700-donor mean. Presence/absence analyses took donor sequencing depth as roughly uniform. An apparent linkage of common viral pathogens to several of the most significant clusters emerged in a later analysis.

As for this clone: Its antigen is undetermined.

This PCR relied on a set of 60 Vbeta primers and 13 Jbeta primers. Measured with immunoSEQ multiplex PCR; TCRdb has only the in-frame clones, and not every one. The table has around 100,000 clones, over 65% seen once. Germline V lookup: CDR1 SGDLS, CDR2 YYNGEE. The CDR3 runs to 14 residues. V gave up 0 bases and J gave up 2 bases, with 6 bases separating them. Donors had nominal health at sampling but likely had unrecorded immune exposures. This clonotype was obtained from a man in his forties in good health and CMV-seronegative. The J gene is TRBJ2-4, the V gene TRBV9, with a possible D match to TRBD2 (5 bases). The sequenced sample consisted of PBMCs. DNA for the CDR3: TGTGCCAGCAGCGTAGGAGGGACCAAAAACATTCAGTACTTC. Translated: CASSVGGTKNIQYF.